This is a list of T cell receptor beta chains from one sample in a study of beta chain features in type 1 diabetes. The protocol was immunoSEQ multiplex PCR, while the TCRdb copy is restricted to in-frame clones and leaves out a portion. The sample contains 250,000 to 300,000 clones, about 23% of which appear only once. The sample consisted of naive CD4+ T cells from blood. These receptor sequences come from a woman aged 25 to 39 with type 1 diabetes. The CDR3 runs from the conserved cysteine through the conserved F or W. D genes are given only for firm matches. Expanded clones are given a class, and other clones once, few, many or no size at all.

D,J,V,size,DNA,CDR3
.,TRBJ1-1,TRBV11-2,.,TGTGCCAGCAGCTTAAGGAGGGGTCGAGGCGGCACTGAAGCTTTCTTT,CASSLRRGRGGTEAFF
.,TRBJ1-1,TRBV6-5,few,TGTGCCAGCAGTTCCCAGGGGCCGGGCACTGAAGCTTTCTTT,CASSSQGPGTEAFF
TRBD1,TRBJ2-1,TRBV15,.,TGTGCCACCAGCAGGTACCGGGACAGGTCCAATGAGCAGTTCTTC,CATSRYRDRSNEQFF
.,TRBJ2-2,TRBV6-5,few,TGTGCCAGCAGTTACGACAGGTTCGGCGGGGAGCTGTTTTTT,CASSYDRFGGELFF
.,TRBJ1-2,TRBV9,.,TGTGCCAGCAGCGTGGGACTCACCTTTAACTATGGCTACACCTTC,CASSVGLTFNYGYTF
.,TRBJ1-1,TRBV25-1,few,TGTGCCAGCAGTGAATCTTTGGCAGGGGCTGAAGCTTTCTTT,CASSESLAGAEAFF
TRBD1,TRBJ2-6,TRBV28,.,TGTGCCAGCAGCTCGGGACAGCTTGGGGCCAACGTCCTGACTTTC,CASSSGQLGANVLTF
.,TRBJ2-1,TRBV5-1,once,TGCGCCAGCAGCTTGGATTACGGGGGTAGCTACAATGAGCAGTTCTTC,CASSLDYGGSYNEQFF
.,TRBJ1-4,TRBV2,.,TGTGCCAGCAGTGACGAGGGAGAGGAAAAACTGTTTTTT,CASSDEGEEKLFF
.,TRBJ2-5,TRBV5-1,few,TGCGCCAGCAGCTTAGGTGGAGTCCAAGAGACCCAGTACTTC,CASSLGGVQETQYF
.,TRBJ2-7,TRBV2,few,TGTGCCAGCAGTGAATATTACGAGCAGTACTTC,CASSEYYEQYF
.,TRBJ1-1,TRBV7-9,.,TGTGCCAGCAGCTTAGTTAGAGCGACGAACACTGAAGCTTTCTTT,CASSLVRATNTEAFF
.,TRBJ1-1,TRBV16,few,TGTGCCAGCAGCCAACGCGCGCTGATGAACACTGAAGCTTTCTTT,CASSQRALMNTEAFF
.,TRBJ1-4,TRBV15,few,TGTGCCACCAGCAGAGACAACGGGGCAACTAATGAAAAACTGTTTTTT,CATSRDNGATNEKLFF
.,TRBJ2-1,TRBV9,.,TGTGCCAGCAGCGTAGAACATATGTACAATGAGCAGTTCTTC,CASSVEHMYNEQFF
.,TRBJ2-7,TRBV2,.,TGTGCCAGCAGTCTTCGGACAGACGCCTACGAGCAGTACTTC,CASSLRTDAYEQYF
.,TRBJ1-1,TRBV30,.,TGTGCCTCCAGTTACAGGGAAGCTTTCTTT,CASSYREAFF
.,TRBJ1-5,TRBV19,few,TGTGCCAGTACCTATAGCGGCCAGTCTTATCAGCCCCAGCATTTT,CASTYSGQSYQPQHF
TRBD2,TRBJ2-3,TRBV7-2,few,TGTGCCAGCAGCCAAGGACTAGCGATGAGCACAGATACGCAGTATTTT,CASSQGLAMSTDTQYF
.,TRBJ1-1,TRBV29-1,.,TGCAGCGGAGGGGGTCGCGATGAAGCTTTCTTT,CSGGGRDEAFF
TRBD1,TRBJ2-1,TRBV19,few,TGTGCCAGTAGTCCACAGGGGGGTGAGCAGTTCTTC,CASSPQGGEQFF
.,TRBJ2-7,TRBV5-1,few,TGCGCCAGCAGCTGGGTCGGCAGGGAAGGCGAGCAGTACTTC,CASSWVGREGEQYF
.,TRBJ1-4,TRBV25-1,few,TGTGCCAGCAGTGAAATGGCAGGGGCCCCTTTGGAAAAACTGTTTTTT,CASSEMAGAPLEKLFF
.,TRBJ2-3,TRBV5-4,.,TGTGCCAGCAGCTTGGAGGACTCCACAGATACGCAGTATTTT,CASSLEDSTDTQYF
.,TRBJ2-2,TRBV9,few,TGTGCCAGCAGGACACGGGACGGGAGGAACACCGGGGAGCTGTTTTTT,CASRTRDGRNTGELFF
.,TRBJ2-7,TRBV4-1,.,TGCGCCAGCAGCCAACACAGGATCTCCTACGAGCAGTACTTC,CASSQHRISYEQYF
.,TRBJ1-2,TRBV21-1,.,TGTGCCAGCAGCAGGGACAGTAACTATGGCTACACCTTC,CASSRDSNYGYTF
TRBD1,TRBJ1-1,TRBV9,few,TGTGCCAGCAGCGTAGTGGGACAGAGGAACACTGAAGCTTTCTTT,CASSVVGQRNTEAFF
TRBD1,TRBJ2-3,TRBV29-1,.,TGCAGCGTCGATGACAGGGGGACAGATACGCAGTATTTT,CSVDDRGTDTQYF